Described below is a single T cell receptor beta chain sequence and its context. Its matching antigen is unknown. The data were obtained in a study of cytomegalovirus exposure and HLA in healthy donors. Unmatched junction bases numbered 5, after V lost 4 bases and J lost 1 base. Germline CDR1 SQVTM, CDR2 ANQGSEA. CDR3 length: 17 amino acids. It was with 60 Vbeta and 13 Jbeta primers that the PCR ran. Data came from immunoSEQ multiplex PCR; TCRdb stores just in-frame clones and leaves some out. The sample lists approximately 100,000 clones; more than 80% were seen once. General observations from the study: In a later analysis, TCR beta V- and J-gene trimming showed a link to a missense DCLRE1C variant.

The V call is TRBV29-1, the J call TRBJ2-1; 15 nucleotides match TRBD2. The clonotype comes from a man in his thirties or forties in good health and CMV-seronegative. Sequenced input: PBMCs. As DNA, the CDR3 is TGCAGCGTTGGAGGACTAGCGGGGGGGCCGTCCTACAATGAGCAGTTCTTC. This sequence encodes CSVGGLAGGPSYNEQFF.